There are a few counts of the clone carrying this TCR beta chain. This CDR3 has 14 amino acids. The germline gives CDR1 SGHKS, CDR2 YYEKEE (reference sequence). Trimming at V came to 1 base and at J to 3 bases, leaving 1 base not matched to a gene. Study processing details: Estimated nucleated cell counts came from reference gene primer amplification. Sequenced by immunoSEQ multiplex PCR; TCRdb stores in-frame clones only, minus some. D and trimming come from the DNA, and the V and J calls and clone size come from that table. The profile shows 250,000 or so clones, roughly nine tenths of them singletons. This specimen comes from a study of blood T cell repertoires in COVID-19. On the study more broadly: Acute and convalescent COVID-19 specimens originated in the United States, Italy and Spain.

The sample comprised peripheral blood. This receptor was taken from a woman between 40 and 50 years old who had recovered from COVID-19. The V gene is TRBV5-5, the J gene TRBJ1-5, with 7 bases lining up with TRBD1. In nucleotides, the CDR3 is TGTGCCAGCAGCTTGACAGGGGTCAATCAGCCCCAGCATTTT. Its translation: CASSLTGVNQPQHF. The entire variable domain, with the rest obtained from reference TRBV5-5 and TRBJ1-5, is as follows: DAGVTQSPTHLIKTRGQQVTLRCSPISGHKSVSWYQQVLGQGPQFIFQYYEKEERGRGNFPDRFSARQFPNYSSELNVNALLLGDSALYLCASSLTGVNQPQHFGDGTRLSIL.